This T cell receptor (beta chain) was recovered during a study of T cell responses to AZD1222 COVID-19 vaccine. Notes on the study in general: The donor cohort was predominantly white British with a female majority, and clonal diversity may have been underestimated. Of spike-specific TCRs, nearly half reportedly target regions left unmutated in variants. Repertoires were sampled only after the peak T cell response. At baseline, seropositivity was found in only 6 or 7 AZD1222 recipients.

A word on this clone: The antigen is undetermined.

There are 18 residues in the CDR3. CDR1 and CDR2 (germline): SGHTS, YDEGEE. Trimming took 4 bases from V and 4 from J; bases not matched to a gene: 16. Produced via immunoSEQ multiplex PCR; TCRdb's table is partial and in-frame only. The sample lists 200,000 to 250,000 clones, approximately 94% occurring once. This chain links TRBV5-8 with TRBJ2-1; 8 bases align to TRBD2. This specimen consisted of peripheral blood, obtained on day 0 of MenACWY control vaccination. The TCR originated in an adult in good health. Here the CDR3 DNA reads TGTGCCAGCAGCCTAGGGGGACTAGTCGTCCTTGGATACAATGAGCAGTTCTTC. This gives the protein CASSLGGLVVLGYNEQFF.